These 16 T cell receptor beta chains share one sample of origin, sequenced in a study of Ad26.COV2.S vaccination and SARS-CoV-2 variants. Here immunoSEQ multiplex PCR was the method, and the copy in TCRdb shows in-frame clones only, minus some. Among fewer than 500,000 clones listed, 80% to 90% were seen once. Treatment: approximately 18 received Ad26.COV2.S at low or high dose, single or two shots; several received placebo; per-sample allocation not given. Sample collection was performed on day 63 after the first vaccine or placebo injection. The specimen comprised peripheral blood, sampled in a trial of Ad26.COV2.S vaccine versus placebo. Source of these receptors: a person aged 18-65 years who received the Ad26.COV2.S COVID-19 vaccine or a placebo.

This clone was detected once. The CDR3 does not end in the conserved phenylalanine or tryptophan, so this is likely a read error. This chain uses TRBV29-1 with TRBJ1-2; 9 bases line up with TRBD1. This CDR3 spans 14 amino acids. J was trimmed by 9 bases and V by 6 bases; bases with no gene match: 14. Germline V gene data show CDR1 as SQVTM and CDR2 as ANQGSEA. The CDR3 here is CSVDRGLTGGSYTL. As DNA, the CDR3 is TGCAGCGTGGACCGAGGCTTGACAGGGGGGAGCTACACCCTC.

This clone has only one observation. The V call is TRBV7-8, the J call TRBJ1-6; D gene unclear. Per germline, CDR1 SGHVS and CDR2 FQNEAQ. CDR3 length: 17 amino acids. The V gene lost 5 bases and the J gene lost 0 bases, with 14 bases spanning the gap. DNA for the CDR3: TGTGCCAGCAGCCTCCGGGAACGGAGCTCCTATAATTCACCCCTCCACTTT. Its translation is CASSLRERSSYNSPLHF.

This chain connects TRBV27 to TRBJ2-1, with D tentatively TRBD2 (7 bases). Trimming took 7 bases from V and 9 from J, leaving 25 bases between them. The germline gives CDR1 MNHEY, CDR2 SMNVEV (reference sequence). CDR3 length: 16 amino acids. The CDR3 region has the DNA TGTGCCAGCACCCAGAGGAGGGGGGAGGGCCGTAGTGAGCAGTTCTTC. This translates into CASTQRRGEGRSEQFF.

The rearrangement links TRBV5-1 to TRBJ2-1; D is unclear. Germline V gives CDR1 SGHRS, CDR2 YFSETQ. The CDR3 runs 15 residues. Trimming took 1 base from V and 7 from J, leaving 15 bases between them. The CDR3 nucleotides are TGCGCCAGCAGCTTGCTGCCCCGCCTTGGTAATGAGCAGTTCTTC. This encodes CASSLLPRLGNEQFF.

The J gene is TRBJ2-5, the V gene TRBV5-1, with TRBD2 identical over 11 bases. J gave up 2 bases and V 2 bases, and 5 bases lay outside the gene matches. The CDR3 loop spans 16 amino acids. Germline loops: CDR1 SGHRS, CDR2 YFSETQ. The CDR3 DNA follows: TGCGCCAGCAGCTTTCTGTCTAGCGGGGGGCAAGAGACCCAGTACTTC. Amino acid sequence: CASSFLSSGGQETQYF.

This chain connects TRBV10-3 to TRBJ1-5; D is uncertain. CDR1 is ENHRY, CDR2 SYGVKD, per germline. This CDR3 has 16 residues. V lost 2 bases and J 0 bases, leaving 11 bases between the germline ends. CDR3 nucleotide sequence: TGTGCCATCAGTGAGACGGCAGCCCTTAGCAATCAGCCCCAGCATTTT. This encodes CAISETAALSNQPQHF.

The chain couples TRBV19 to TRBJ1-2, with a possible D match to TRBD1 (5 bases). The CDR3 totals 11 residues. Trimming pared 10 bases from V and 8 bases from J, leaving 14 bases between. Germline V gene lookup returns CDR1 LNHDA and CDR2 SQIVND (reference sequence). CDR3 nucleotide sequence: TGTGCCATCTGGAGGGGAGGCGGCTACACCTTC. It encodes CAIWRGGGYTF.

This sequence joins TRBV6-6 and TRBJ2-5; TRBD2 matches at 8 bases. This CDR3 has 13 amino acids. Trimming at V came to 5 bases and at J to 5 bases, leaving 4 bases not matched to a gene. Germline V lookup: CDR1 MNHNY, CDR2 SVGAGI (reference sequence). CDR3 bases: TGTGCCAGCAGTCGGACTAGCCGGGAGACCCAGTACTTC. Translated: CASSRTSRETQYF.

This clone was recorded a few times. This chain links TRBV21-1 with TRBJ2-7; the DNA was not compared with TRBD1, the D call given in the table. TRBV21-1 has pseudogene status. This CDR3 is built from 14 residues. CDR3 in amino acids: CASSHTGTGGEQYV. The CDR3 DNA reads as TGTGCCAGCAGCCATACAGGGACGGGCGGCGAGCAGTACGTC.

The chain is built from TRBV29-1 and TRBJ1-5, with a possible D match to TRBD1 (5 bases). Germline V gene data show CDR1 as SQVTM and CDR2 as ANQGSEA. V was cut by 4 bases and J by 7 bases, with 14 bases left in between. The length of the CDR3 is 13 residues. The CDR3 sequence: CSVGGGSGQPQHF. CDR3 DNA sequence: TGCAGCGTTGGGGGCGGTTCCGGCCAGCCCCAGCATTTT.

In its sample, this clone was seen once. CDR3 sequence: CASSYQVNYVEQYF. CDR3 nucleotide sequence: TGTGCCAGCAGTTATCAGGTAAACTACGTTGAGCAGTACTTC. J is TRBJ2-7 and V is TRBV6-5, with D uncertain. The CDR3 loop spans 14 amino acids. Germline loops: CDR1 MNHEY, CDR2 SVGAGI. V lost 3 bases and J 7 bases, leaving 16 bases between the germline ends.

This clone was seen only a few times. The J gene is TRBJ2-2, the V gene TRBV2; D might be TRBD1 (6 bases). Per germline, CDR1 SNHLY and CDR2 FYNNEI. This CDR3 is built from 14 residues. The V end was cut by 4 bases, the J end by 6 bases, with 12 bases between. The CDR3 DNA is TGTGCCAGCAGTGTTCGACAGGATCCCGGGGAGCTGTTTTTT. This codes for CASSVRQDPGELFF.

The chain is built from TRBV19 and TRBJ1-3; 7 bases map to TRBD1. Germline V gene sequence: CDR1 LNHDA, CDR2 SQIVND (reference sequence). The CDR3 consists of 15 residues. The ends lost 3 bases at V and 1 base at J; junction bases unmatched: 3. As DNA, the CDR3 is TGTGCCAGTAGTATCTCAGGGGGGTCTGGAAACACCATATATTTT. Amino acids: CASSISGGSGNTIYF.

The chain employs TRBV11-2 and TRBJ2-2, with 10 bases matching TRBD2. The CDR3 covers 19 residues. The trim removed 2 bases at V and 5 bases at J, leaving 14 bases unmatched. From germline, CDR1 is SGHAT and CDR2 FQNNGV. The CDR3 is CASSLSASGRVLGTGELFF. The CDR3 DNA sequence: TGTGCCAGCAGCTTAAGTGCTAGCGGGAGAGTTTTAGGGACCGGGGAGCTGTTTTTT.

The J gene is TRBJ1-2, the V gene TRBV7-2; D is unresolved. The V and J ends lost 5 bases and 2 bases respectively, with 12 bases between them. The CDR3 has 14 residues. CDR1 is SGHTA and CDR2 is FQGNSA in the germline V gene. CDR3 nucleotides: TGTGCCAGCAGCCCCGATCCGGCAAACTATGGCTACACCTTC. This codes for CASSPDPANYGYTF.

The chain combines TRBV4-2 with TRBJ2-5; TRBD2 matches 10 bases. With 5 bases clipped from V and 6 bases from J, the junction kept 9 bases outside the gene matches. The CDR3 totals 15 residues. Germline CDR1 reads LGHNA; CDR2 reads YNFKEQ. CDR3 region: CASSGGLAGEKTQYF. DNA for the CDR3: TGTGCCAGCAGCGGAGGGCTAGCGGGAGAAAAGACCCAGTACTTC.